This record looks at one T cell receptor (beta chain) sequence and its context. Genomic DNA provided the template from which TCR beta VDJ and CDR3 profiles were obtained. A single record per CDR3 protein comes from TCRdb applying MiXCR to the reads. The sample holds some 180,000 distinct CDR3 sequences, 45% to 60% seen once. These data belong to a study of CD8+CD57+ T cells in acquired aplastic anemia. The patients chosen for sequencing had shown expansion of CD8+CD57+ cells (detected by flow cytometry). Severe acquired aplastic anemia was the diagnosis recorded for all patients. This receptor was obtained from a human donor with aplastic anemia. Sequencing was performed on sorted CD4+, CD8+, or CD8+CD57+ T cells (not recorded which) from PBMCs.

This CDR3 is CATSREGPRNEQFF. In DNA, the CDR3 is TGTGCCACCAGCAGGGAAGGACCCAGGAATGAGCAGTTCTTC. V is TRBV15 and J is TRBJ2-1; D unclear. Germline CDR1 is LNHNV and CDR2 is YYDKDF (reference sequence). The CDR3 is made up of 14 amino acids. Between the trimmed V and J ends, which lost 3 bases and 7 bases, there was a span of 13 bases.